These T cell receptor beta chains were read from a single sample in a study of blood T cells in healthy people across ages. TCRdb ran MiXCR on the 5' RACE reads and lists one entry per CDR3 protein. The table includes about 1.7 million distinct CDR3 sequences, about 28% detected once. The sample consisted of blood. Source of these receptors: a woman aged 25-40 years in good health. Each CDR3 is given with its conserved first and last residue. The D gene is left open where the match is weak. Clone size is not always given. Where it is, it says once, few, many or a class for expanded clones.

d_gene	v_gene	j_gene	abundance	CDR3nt	CDR3aa
TRBD2	TRBV10-3	TRBJ2-3	NA	TGTGCCATCAGTGAAGGGGAGCGGGGGGGCACAGATACGCAGTATTTT	CAISEGERGGTDTQYF
TRBD2	TRBV29-1	TRBJ2-5	once	TGCAGCACCTTGGGGGGGAATCAAGAGACCCAGTACTTC	CSTLGGNQETQYF
TRBD1	TRBV7-9	TRBJ1-2	NA	TGTGCCAGCAGCGAGACAGGGGTGGACTATGGCTACACCTTC	CASSETGVDYGYTF
NA	TRBV6-6	TRBJ2-5	once	TGTGCCAGCAGTTACGCCCGGGACGGGCGGCAGGGGACCCAGTACTTC	CASSYARDGRQGTQYF
NA	TRBV4-1	TRBJ1-5	NA	TGCGCCAGCAGCCCTAGACAGCTTAATCAGCCCCAGCATTTT	CASSPRQLNQPQHF
TRBD1	TRBV20-1	TRBJ1-6	NA	TGCAGTGCTAGGTCGTACGGGACAGGGCACAATTCACCCCTCCACTTT	CSARSYGTGHNSPLHF
NA	TRBV24-1	TRBJ2-3	few	TGTGCCACCGGGGCATATACCGCAGATACGCAGTATTTT	CATGAYTADTQYF
NA	TRBV5-1	TRBJ2-4	many	TGCGCCAGCAGCTACCCGGAGGGCAAAAACATTCAGTACTTC	CASSYPEGKNIQYF
TRBD1	TRBV12-3/TRBV12-4	TRBJ1-4	few	TGTGCCAGCAGGGGGTCCCGGGACAGGGGTGAAAAACTGTTTTTT	CASRGSRDRGEKLFF
TRBD2	TRBV13	TRBJ2-1	few	TGTGCCAGCAGCTGGATTGGCCTAGCGGGAGGCCCAAGCTCCTACAATGAGCAGTTCTTC	CASSWIGLAGGPSSYNEQFF
TRBD1	TRBV6-6	TRBJ2-3	few	TGTGCCAGCGTTGACAGGGGAACCCCCACAGATACGCAGTATTTT	CASVDRGTPTDTQYF
NA	TRBV29-1	TRBJ2-1	few	TGCAGCGTCTCTTCGCCGGGAAGTGAGCAGTTCTTC	CSVSSPGSEQFF
NA	TRBV24-1	TRBJ1-2	NA	TGTGCCACCAGTGATCCGCCGGAAGATTATGGCTACACCTTC	CATSDPPEDYGYTF
NA	TRBV2	TRBJ2-1	few	TGTGCCAGCAGTGATTTGAGGGAGTTCTTC	CASSDLREFF
TRBD1	TRBV29-1	TRBJ2-4	NA	TGCAGCGCTGGTCATCTAGGACAGGGAGGAGGACTGTACTTC	CSAGHLGQGGGLYF
NA	TRBV7-9	TRBJ1-2	NA	TGTGCCAGCAGCTTAGCCCGTCGGGAGTATGGCTACACCTTC	CASSLARREYGYTF
NA	TRBV27	TRBJ2-7	many	TGTGCCAGCCCAGCGCCGGGTATTGCGGCCTACGAGCAGTACTTC	CASPAPGIAAYEQYF
NA	TRBV12-3/TRBV12-4	TRBJ2-7	NA	TGTGCCGGCAGCCCCAGCGACAAGCGGTACGAGCAGTACTTC	CAGSPSDKRYEQYF
NA	TRBV5-1	TRBJ2-2	once	TGCGCCAGCAGCGCTGGGGGGGCCGGGTTCGGGGAGCTGTTTTTT	CASSAGGAGFGELFF
TRBD1	TRBV5-1	TRBJ1-1	NA	TGCGCCAGCAGCTTATCAGGGGGCGAAATGAACACTGAAGCTTTCTTT	CASSLSGGEMNTEAFF
TRBD1	TRBV7-3	TRBJ2-5	few	TGTGCCAGCAGCTCCGGGACAGCCGAAGAGACCCAGTACTTC	CASSSGTAEETQYF
NA	TRBV5-1	TRBJ2-1	NA	TGCGCCAGCAGCAACATTCCGGGACTTCGCTACAATGAGCAGTTCTTC	CASSNIPGLRYNEQFF
NA	TRBV29-1	TRBJ1-2	NA	TGCAGCGTTCTCCCGATCGTAGAGGGCTACACCTTC	CSVLPIVEGYTF
TRBD1	TRBV24-1	TRBJ1-5	few	TGTGCCACCAGTGGACTTCCCCGCTGGACAGGACATAGCAATCAGCCCCAGCATTTT	CATSGLPRWTGHSNQPQHF
NA	TRBV12-3/TRBV12-4	TRBJ2-7	many	TGTGCCAGCAGTCTAACCGGGACCCAGTCCTACGAGCAGTACTTC	CASSLTGTQSYEQYF
TRBD2	TRBV7-2	TRBJ2-6	many	TGTGCCAGCAGCTTCTACGGCGGGGGCTCTGGGGCCAACGTCCTGACTTTC	CASSFYGGGSGANVLTF
NA	TRBV12-3/TRBV12-4	TRBJ2-3	NA	TGTGCCGGCAGTTTAGGGACCGGGACCGGTCTAGATACGCAGTATTTT	CAGSLGTGTGLDTQYF
NA	TRBV20-1	TRBJ2-3	NA	TGCAGTGCTAGATCCCGGGACCCTCCAGATACGCAGTATTTT	CSARSRDPPDTQYF
NA	TRBV20-1	TRBJ2-1	NA	TGCAGTGCTGGCCTGGGGGCGGGGGCCTTGACGGATGAGCAGTTCTTC	CSAGLGAGALTDEQFF
NA	TRBV7-9	TRBJ2-3	few	TGTGCCAGCAGCCCCGTTCCCTCCACAGATACGCAGTATTTT	CASSPVPSTDTQYF
TRBD1	TRBV7-2	TRBJ2-7	many	TGTGCCAGCAGCTCTAGCCTGGACAGGGAGCCCTACGAGCAGTACTTC	CASSSSLDREPYEQYF
NA	TRBV6-2/TRBV6-3	TRBJ2-5	many	TGTGCCAGCAGTTACTCGTCAGTTGAGCAGTACTTC	CASSYSSVEQYF
NA	TRBV7-2	TRBJ2-3	NA	TGTGCCAGCAGCATCCGGCGGGGTACGCAGTATTTT	CASSIRRGTQYF